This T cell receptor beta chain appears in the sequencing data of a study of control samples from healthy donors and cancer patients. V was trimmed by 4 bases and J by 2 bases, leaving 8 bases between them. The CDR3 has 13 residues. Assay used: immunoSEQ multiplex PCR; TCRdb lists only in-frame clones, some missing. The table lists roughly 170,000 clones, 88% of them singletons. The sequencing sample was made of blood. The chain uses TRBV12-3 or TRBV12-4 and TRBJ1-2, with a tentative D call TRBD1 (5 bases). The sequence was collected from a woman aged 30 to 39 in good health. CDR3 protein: CASSSRVNYGYTF. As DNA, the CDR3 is TGTGCCAGCAGTTCCAGGGTAAACTATGGCTACACCTTC.